This entry is about one T cell receptor (beta chain). Authors' methods: Amplification of reference gene primers provided the estimated nucleated cell counts. The repertoire was sequenced with immunoSEQ multiplex PCR; TCRdb's copy has only in-frame clones and lacks some. That table gives V, J and clone size, and the DNA gave D and trimming. In the table there are about 370,000 clones, roughly 86% of which are singletons. This entry is derived from a study of blood T cell repertoires in COVID-19. Study as a whole: The United States, Italy and Spain supplied acute and convalescent COVID-19 samples. T cells, B-cell-depleted T cells, or PBMCs supplied cDNA or gDNA.

This clonotype was sampled from a woman in her twenties or thirties with COVID-19, enrolled during active disease. The sample consisted of peripheral blood.

CDR3 in DNA: TGTGCCAGCAGCCAAGCACTTAGCAATCAGCCCCAGCATTTT. It codes for CASSQALSNQPQHF. V usage is TRBV3-1 (or the pseudogene TRBV3-2) and J usage is TRBJ1-5, with D unresolved. CDR3 size: 14 residues. V lost 1 base, J lost 0 bases, and 4 bases lay in between. Germline CDR1 is LGHDT and CDR2 is YNNKEL (reference sequence).